These 22 T cell receptor beta chains came from one sample sequenced in a study of STAT3 mutations in large granular lymphocyte leukemia. Study-wide points: In T-cell large granular lymphocyte leukemia, about half of patients showed multiple immunodominant subclonotypes.

These TCRs are of unknown antigen specificity. This table comes from immunoSEQ multiplex PCR, and its TCRdb copy is limited to in-frame clones, with some not included. This sample has approximately 22,000 clones, with about 94% found just once. The sequenced sample was peripheral blood mononuclear cells. All receptors derive from a man aged 35-49 years with T-cell large granular lymphocyte leukemia. Some clones in this sample may be carry-over from other donors' samples.

A single count supports this clone. The gene calls are TRBV5-1 and TRBJ1-3; D remains ambiguous. The CDR3 is 15 amino acids. Germline lookup yields CDR1 SGHRS and CDR2 YFSETQ. V lost 0 bases, J lost 4 bases, and 11 bases lay in between. CDR3 bases: TGCGCCAGCAGCTTGGCCCCCGGGCAGGGAAACACCATATATTTT. Translation gives CASSLAPGQGNTIYF.

This clone was recorded once. This chain joins TRBV30 and TRBJ1-6; D not certain. V was cut by 0 bases and J by 4 bases, with 16 bases left in between. The CDR3 totals 17 residues. Germline CDR1 is GTSNPN and CDR2 is SVGIG (reference sequence). As DNA, the CDR3 is TGTGCCTGGAGTGTACAGCAGGATGGCTGGTATAATTCACCCCTCCACTTT. Translated: CAWSVQQDGWYNSPLHF. Complete variable domain (other parts from reference TRBV30 and TRBJ1-6): SQTIHQWPATLVQPVGSPLSLECTVEGTSNPNLYWYRQAAGRGLQLLFYSVGIGQISSEVPQNLSASRPQDRQFILSSKKLLLSDSGFYLCAWSVQQDGWYNSPLHFGNGTRLTVT.

This chain's CDR3 is CASSARQGAWANYGYTF. The CDR3 DNA follows: TGCGCCAGCAGCGCACGACAGGGGGCTTGGGCTAACTATGGCTACACCTTC. The rearrangement links TRBV4-1 to TRBJ1-2, with 10 nucleotides matching TRBD1. Germline trimming cut 5 bases from V and 0 bases from J; bases unmatched to any gene: 9. CDR3 length equals 17 residues. The germline CDR1 and CDR2 sequences are MGHRA and YSYEKL.

This clone was seen only once. This chain uses TRBV21-1 with TRBJ1-4; the D call of TRBD1 is as the table states it, not checked on the DNA. TRBV21-1 is noted as a pseudogene. The CDR3 is 16 amino acids. The CDR3 loop is CASSNPQGGANEKLFF. Written as DNA, the CDR3 is TGTGCCAGCAGCAACCCCCAGGGCGGCGCTAATGAAAAACTGTTTTTT.

V gene TRBV27 combines with J gene TRBJ1-2; D uncertain. CDR3 length: 15 residues. The germline V gene encodes CDR1 MNHEY and CDR2 SMNVEV (reference sequence). V dropped 3 bases and J dropped 0 bases, with 11 bases sitting between them. In DNA, the CDR3 is TGTGCCAGCAGTTTCTCCGGCGAGGCTAACTATGGCTACACCTTC. It translates to CASSFSGEANYGYTF.

The chain links TRBV27 to TRBJ1-2; 9 nucleotides match TRBD1. The CDR3 extends over 16 amino acids. Trimming at V came to 5 bases and at J to 2 bases, leaving 9 bases not matched to a gene. Germline-derived CDR1 and CDR2 are MNHEY and SMNVEV (reference sequence). The CDR3 nucleotides are TGTGCCAGCAGTGGGGCGGGACAGGGAAAAAACTATGGCTACACCTTC. It codes for CASSGAGQGKNYGYTF.

The V gene is TRBV4-3, the J gene TRBJ2-2; the D is unclear. Trimming pared 0 bases from V and 3 bases from J, leaving 11 bases between. Germline CDR1 reads LGHNA; CDR2 reads YSLEER. CDR3 length: 16 amino acids. The CDR3 nucleotides read TGCGCCAGCAGCCAAGATCCTGACACTCACACCGGGGAGCTGTTTTTT. Encoded protein: CASSQDPDTHTGELFF.

This chain joins TRBV7-9 and TRBJ1-3; D remains unclear. Trimming removed 5 bases at V and 4 bases at J, with 9 bases between. Germline V CDR1 and CDR2: SEHNR, FQNEAQ (reference sequence). This CDR3 contains 13 residues. CDR3 sequence (DNA): TGTGCCAGCAGCCTCCCCCTCGGAAACACCATATATTTT. This gives the protein CASSLPLGNTIYF.

The rearrangement joins TRBV19 to TRBJ2-2; TRBD1 matches at 7 bases. The CDR3 extends over 15 amino acids. Trimming took 3 bases from V and 1 from J; bases not matched to a gene: 2. In germline, CDR1 is LNHDA, CDR2 SQIVND (reference sequence). CDR3 sequence reads: CASSIDRVNTGELFF. The CDR3 coding sequence is TGTGCCAGTAGTATCGACAGGGTGAACACCGGGGAGCTGTTTTTT.

The CDR3 here is CASSLQGDTEAFF. In DNA form, the CDR3 reads TGTGCCAGCAGCTTACAGGGGGACACTGAAGCTTTCTTT. This chain uses TRBV11-1 with TRBJ1-1, with TRBD1 matching over 7 bases. The CDR3 sequence is 13 residues long. Germline assignment: CDR1 SGHAT and CDR2 FQDESV (reference sequence). J lost 3 bases, V lost 2 bases, and 0 bases had no gene match.

This clone occurred once. This chain uses TRBV5-1 with TRBJ1-1; the match to TRBD1 covers 9 bases. The CDR3 has 14 residues. CDR1 and CDR2 (germline): SGHRS, YFSETQ. Losses at the gene ends were 3 bases for V and 1 base for J; bases not matched to a gene: 1. This CDR3 is CASSSGQGNTEAFF. For the CDR3, the DNA is TGCGCCAGCAGCTCGGGACAGGGGAACACTGAAGCTTTCTTT. Looking up the rest from reference TRBV5-1 and TRBJ1-1 gives the full variable domain: KAGVTQTPRYLIKTRGQQVTLSCSPISGHRSVSWYQQTPGQGLQFLFEYFSETQRNKGNFPGRFSGRQFSNSRSEMNVSTLELGDSALYLCASSSGQGNTEAFFGQGTRLTVV.

This clone was recorded once. The rearrangement links TRBV7-2 to TRBJ2-7; tentative D call: TRBD1 (7 bases). The CDR3 spans 14 residues. Germline CDR1 and CDR2: SGHTA and FQGNSA. The ends were cut back, 5 bases at V and 3 bases at J, with 14 bases in the middle. The CDR3 DNA is TGTGCCAGCAGCGAGGGGGGACAGCTCTACGAGCAGTACTTC. Protein sequence: CASSEGGQLYEQYF.

The chain combines TRBV9 with TRBJ1-3; D remains ambiguous. V lost 5 bases, J lost 10 bases, and 16 bases lay in between. Germline values: CDR1 SGDLS, CDR2 YYNGEE. The CDR3 is made up of 13 amino acids. CDR3 sequence (DNA): TGTGCCAGCAGTCAGGACCTAAGTGGAACCATATATTTT. Translation: CASSQDLSGTIYF.

This chain uses TRBV6-4 with TRBJ2-2; the match to TRBD2 covers 8 bases. The germline CDR1 and CDR2 sequences are MRHNA and SNTAGT. The CDR3 has 14 amino acids. The V gene end was trimmed by 7 bases and the J gene end by 3 bases; junction bases not matched to a gene: 4. In DNA form, the CDR3 reads TGTGCCAGCAAAGGTAGCGGGGACACCGGGGAGCTGTTTTTT. This translates into CASKGSGDTGELFF.

The rearrangement links TRBV30 to TRBJ1-1; D remains unclear. The germline gives CDR1 GTSNPN, CDR2 SVGIG (reference sequence). V dropped 5 bases and J dropped 0 bases, with 10 bases sitting between them. The CDR3 loop spans 13 amino acids. The CDR3, as DNA: TGTGCCTGGTCGGCAGCCATGAACACTGAAGCTTTCTTT. Translated: CAWSAAMNTEAFF.

This chain links TRBV5-4 with TRBJ2-7; TRBD2 matches 8 bases. Germline V gene data show CDR1 as SGHNT and CDR2 as YYREEE (reference sequence). The CDR3 length is 15 residues. The J segment lost 1 base and the V segment lost 0 bases, leaving 3 bases of the junction unmatched. CDR3 sequence (DNA): TGTGCCAGCAGCTTGGGAGGGACTAGTTCCTACGAGCAGTACTTC. This sequence encodes CASSLGGTSSYEQYF.

V gene TRBV4-2 combines with J gene TRBJ1-1, with D tentatively TRBD1 (5 bases). In germline, CDR1 is LGHNA, CDR2 YNFKEQ. Trimming left V 0 bases short and J 2 bases short, with 13 bases between. This CDR3 has 16 amino acids. In nucleotides, the CDR3 is TGTGCCAGCAGCCAAGAAGGGACGTGGGGTAACACTGAAGCTTTCTTT. Translated, it gives CASSQEGTWGNTEAFF.

This chain connects TRBV9 to TRBJ1-2; 7 positions agree with TRBD1. The V segment lost 0 bases and the J segment 4 bases; nucleotides outside the gene matches: 6. CDR1 is SGDLS and CDR2 is YYNGEE in the germline V gene. This CDR3 has 15 residues. The CDR3 DNA sequence: TGTGCCAGCAGCGTAGCCACCGGGACAGCCTATGGCTACACCTTC. Its protein product is CASSVATGTAYGYTF.

The chain combines TRBV11-2 with TRBJ2-3; tentatively, D is TRBD2 (6 bases). Germline assignment: CDR1 SGHAT and CDR2 FQNNGV. The length of the CDR3 is 18 residues. V lost 3 bases, J lost 6 bases, and 25 bases lay in between. CDR3 nucleotide sequence: TGTGCCAGCAGCTTCGATGGGACCGGGACTCATCTTTTTGATACGCAGTATTTT. Residues: CASSFDGTGTHLFDTQYF.

This clone was picked up a small number of times. The V gene is TRBV10-2, the J gene TRBJ1-5, with no clear D. Looked up from germline, CDR1 is WSHSY and CDR2 is SAAADI. Trimming cost V 8 bases and J 3 bases, with 11 bases left between them. The CDR3 has 13 residues. The chain's CDR3 is CASGFGSNQPQHF. Written as DNA, the CDR3 is TGCGCCAGCGGGTTTGGATCCAATCAGCCCCAGCATTTT.

J is TRBJ1-2 and V is TRBV30, with 11 bases that match TRBD1. Germline values: CDR1 GTSNPN, CDR2 SVGIG (reference sequence). The CDR3 is 13 amino acids. The junction had 5 bases not matched to a gene; V was cut back by 4 bases and J by 7 bases. CDR3 coding DNA: TGTGCCTGGAACCGGGACAGGGGGACTGGCTACACCTTC. The encoded protein is CAWNRDRGTGYTF.

V is TRBV19 and J is TRBJ1-5; D unclear. CDR1 LNHDA and CDR2 SQIVND come from the germline V gene (reference sequence). The CDR3 sequence is 15 residues long. V lost 5 bases to trimming and J lost 0 bases, with 11 bases between them. CDR3 in DNA: TGTGCCAGTAGTCTCGACGGCTATAGCAATCAGCCCCAGCATTTT. Protein: CASSLDGYSNQPQHF.